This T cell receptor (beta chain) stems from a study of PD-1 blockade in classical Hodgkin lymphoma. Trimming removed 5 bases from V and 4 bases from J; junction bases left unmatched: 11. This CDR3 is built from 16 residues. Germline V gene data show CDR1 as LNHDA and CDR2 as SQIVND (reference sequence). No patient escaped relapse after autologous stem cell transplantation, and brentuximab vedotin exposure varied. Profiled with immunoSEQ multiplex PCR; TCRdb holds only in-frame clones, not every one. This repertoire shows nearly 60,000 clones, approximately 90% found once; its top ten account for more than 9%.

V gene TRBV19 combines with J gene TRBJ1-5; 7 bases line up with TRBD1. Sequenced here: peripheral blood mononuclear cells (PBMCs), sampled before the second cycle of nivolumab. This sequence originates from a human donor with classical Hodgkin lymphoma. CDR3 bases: TGTGCCAGTAGTGTCGGTGGGGCAGGGGGGAATCAGCCCCAGCATTTT. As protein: CASSVGGAGGNQPQHF. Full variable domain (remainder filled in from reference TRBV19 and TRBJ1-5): DGGITQSPKYLFRKEGQNVTLSCEQNLNHDAMYWYRQDPGQGLRLIYYSQIVNDFQKGDIAEGYSVSREKKESFPLTVTSAQKNPTAFYLCASSVGGAGGNQPQHFGDGTRLSIL.